Following are 20 T cell receptor beta chains from one sample sequenced in a study of T cell repertoires in cytomegalovirus infection. TCRdb redid the calling of the reads with MiXCR, one entry per CDR3 protein. The sample includes 250,000 or so distinct CDR3 sequences, approximately 9.2% of them seen just once. The sample was PBMCs. The receptors were sampled from a human donor in good health (CMV status not recorded). Some clones in this sample may be carry-over from other donors' samples.

This clonotype was recorded at least ten times. This sequence joins TRBV20-1 and TRBJ1-6; TRBD1 agrees at 7 bases. The J segment lost 7 bases and the V segment lost 0 bases, leaving 6 bases of the junction unmatched. CDR1 and CDR2 from the germline V gene are DFQATT and SNEGSKA (reference sequence). The CDR3 spans 15 residues. This chain's CDR3 is CSARDQQGQNSPLHF. The CDR3 DNA reads as TGCAGTGCTAGAGACCAACAGGGGCAGAATTCACCCCTCCACTTT.

Concerning this clonotype itself: A much bigger clone sits one base away, suggesting this may be a read error. The chain is built from TRBV7-2 and TRBJ2-3; either TRBD1 or TRBD2 may supply D (8 bases each). The V end was cut by 5 bases, the J end by 6 bases, with 18 bases between. CDR1 is SGHTA, CDR2 FQGNSA, per germline. The CDR3 has 15 residues. DNA for the CDR3: TGTGCCAGCAGCACAGGGGGACTAGGGGGGGATACGCAGTATTTT. Residues: CASSTGGLGGDTQYF.

The gene calls are TRBV28 and TRBJ2-1, with TRBD2 matching over 9 bases. Germline V CDR1 and CDR2: MDHEN, SYDVKM. J gave up 8 bases and V 4 bases, and 6 bases lay outside the gene matches. The CDR3 is made up of 14 amino acids. DNA of the CDR3: TGTGCCAGCAGTTCGCGCGGGGGGGCGGATGAGCAGTTCTTC. Residues: CASSSRGGADEQFF.

This clonotype occurred many times. The chain is built from TRBV12-3 or TRBV12-4 and TRBJ1-5; D uncertain. The CDR3 contains 13 residues. V gave up 6 bases and J gave up 4 bases, with 10 bases separating them. Here the CDR3 DNA reads TGTGCCAGCAGGTTACTAGGGAATCAGCCCCAGCATTTT. Protein sequence: CASRLLGNQPQHF.

This clonotype has ten or more counts. V is TRBV28 and J is TRBJ1-2; possibly TRBD1 for D (6 bases). CDR3 length: 14 residues. V dropped 4 bases and J dropped 6 bases, with 15 bases sitting between them. CDR1 is MDHEN and CDR2 is SYDVKM in the germline V gene. The CDR3 DNA follows: TGTGCCAGCAGTTCGCCCGGACAGACCCATGGCTACACCTTC. Translating it yields CASSSPGQTHGYTF.

J is TRBJ2-3 and V is TRBV2; 7 bases align to TRBD1. The V gene's germline CDR1 is SNHLY and CDR2 FYNNEI. The CDR3 has 15 residues. V shed 6 bases, J shed 2 bases, and the junction held 8 bases outside the gene matches. The CDR3 DNA reads as TGTGCCAGCAGGCGACAGGGCAGCTCCACAGATACGCAGTATTTT. It translates to CASRRQGSSTDTQYF. The full variable domain, its missing parts supplied by reference TRBV2 and TRBJ2-3, is EPEVTQTPSHQVTQMGQEVILRCVPISNHLYFYWYRQILGQKVEFLVSFYNNEISEKSEIFDDQFSVERPDGSNFTLKIRSTKLEDSAMYFCASRRQGSSTDTQYFGPGTRLTVL.

This clonotype was detected a few times. The rearrangement uses TRBV12-5 and TRBJ2-6; TRBD1 matches at 9 bases. The CDR3 loop spans 18 amino acids. Germline CDR1 is LGHNT and CDR2 is FRNRAP. V lost 0 bases to trimming and J lost 0 bases; unmatched junction nucleotides: 3. The CDR3 region has the DNA TGTGCTAGTGGTTTGGTACGGACAGGGGCCTCTGGGGCCAACGTCCTGACTTTC. It is translated as CASGLVRTGASGANVLTF.

This clonotype was seen many times. V is TRBV7-2 and J is TRBJ1-1, with TRBD1 as a possible D gene (5 bases). V was trimmed by 1 base and J by 7 bases, leaving 13 bases between them. The germline V gene encodes CDR1 SGHTA and CDR2 FQGNSA. The CDR3 sequence is 14 residues long. Written as DNA, the CDR3 is TGTGCCAGCAGCTTAGGTCGGGCGGGGCGTGAAGCTTTCTTT. It yields the protein CASSLGRAGREAFF.

V usage is TRBV18 and J usage is TRBJ2-7, with a possible D match to TRBD1 (6 bases). The CDR3 spans 15 residues. In germline, CDR1 is KGHSH, CDR2 LQKENI. Trimming pared 5 bases from V and 2 bases from J, leaving 16 bases between. For the CDR3, the DNA is TGTGCCAGCTCATCCCCGGGACAAGGGGCCTACGAGCAGTACTTC. Translation gives CASSSPGQGAYEQYF.

This clonotype was recorded at least ten times. V and J are TRBV12-3 or TRBV12-4 and TRBJ1-4; the D gene is possibly TRBD1 (6 bases). Trimming removed 4 bases from V and 4 bases from J, with 19 bases in between. The CDR3 totals 17 residues. The CDR3 region has the DNA TGTGCCAGCAGTTGGGACCCCCGGGGACAAATTAATGAAAAACTGTTTTTT. Its translation is CASSWDPRGQINEKLFF.

Ten or more counts support this clonotype. The chain joins TRBV7-8 to TRBJ1-4, with 7 bases fitting TRBD1. With V trimmed by 5 bases and J by 4 bases, 7 bases remained unmatched. CDR1 and CDR2 (germline): SGHVS, FQNEAQ. The CDR3 is 15 amino acids. The chain's CDR3 is CASSLRTGLNEKLFF. CDR3 DNA: TGTGCCAGCAGCCTCCGGACAGGCCTTAATGAAAAACTGTTTTTT.

The V and J genes are TRBV7-9 and TRBJ1-2, with D unresolved. Between the trimmed V and J ends, which lost 3 bases and 7 bases, there was a span of 12 bases. Looked up from germline, CDR1 is SEHNR and CDR2 is FQNEAQ (reference sequence). The CDR3 sequence is 13 residues long. CDR3 bases: TGTGCCAGCAGCTTGGTCCAGTATGTTGGCTACACCTTC. Amino acid sequence: CASSLVQYVGYTF.

The table lists this clonotype with many counts. The rearrangement links TRBV7-8 to TRBJ2-5, with TRBD1 identical over 9 bases. V lost 5 bases and J lost 3; bases outside the gene matches: 16. From germline, CDR1 is SGHVS and CDR2 FQNEAQ. The CDR3 covers 18 residues. The CDR3 reads CASSPFGQGRIEEETQYF. The CDR3 coding sequence is TGTGCCAGCAGCCCCTTTGGACAGGGGAGGATTGAGGAAGAGACCCAGTACTTC.

This clonotype has only a few counts. CDR3 DNA: TGTGCCAGCAGCCGATCCTCTCGGGGGGGGGAGCAGTTCTTC. Translated, it gives CASSRSSRGGEQFF. V and J are TRBV7-2 and TRBJ2-1, with 8 bases matching TRBD2. The junction had 10 bases not matched to a gene; V was cut back by 5 bases and J by 10 bases. The CDR3 length is 14 residues. Looked up from germline, CDR1 is SGHTA and CDR2 is FQGNSA.

This clonotype was observed at least ten times. V and J are TRBV7-2 and TRBJ1-5, with 7 bases matching TRBD1. In germline, CDR1 is SGHTA, CDR2 FQGNSA. Trimming took 2 bases from V and 2 from J; bases not matched to a gene: 0. The length of the CDR3 is 14 residues. The CDR3 is CASSLQGGNQPQHF. The CDR3 DNA reads TGTGCCAGCAGCTTACAGGGGGGCAATCAGCCCCAGCATTTT. Full variable domain (missing parts from reference TRBV7-2 and TRBJ1-5): GAGVSQSPSNKVTEKGKDVELRCDPISGHTALYWYRQSLGQGLEFLIYFQGNSAPDKSGLPSDRFSAERTGGSVSTLTIQRTQQEDSAVYLCASSLQGGNQPQHFGDGTRLSIL.

In this sample, this clonotype turned up many times. The chain employs TRBV5-5 and TRBJ1-2; D might be TRBD1 (6 bases). V lost 4 bases to trimming and J lost 4 bases, with 17 bases between them. Looked up from germline, CDR1 is SGHKS and CDR2 is YYEKEE (reference sequence). This CDR3 comprises 15 residues. CDR3 loop: CASSPFGEQGYGYTF. Written as DNA, the CDR3 is TGTGCCAGCAGCCCCTTTGGGGAACAGGGCTATGGCTACACCTTC.

The J gene is TRBJ2-5, the V gene TRBV30; D possibly corresponds to TRBD2 (7 bases). CDR1 is GTSNPN and CDR2 is SVGIG in the germline V gene (reference sequence). The CDR3 has 14 amino acids. Deletions cut 4 bases from V and 2 bases from J, with 14 bases between. The CDR3 region has the DNA TGTGCCTGGACCCTCGGGGGGCGGCAAGAGACCCAGTACTTC. This gives the protein CAWTLGGRQETQYF.

This clonotype was seen a handful of times. The CDR3 sequence: CSASSGRGTGELFF. The CDR3 DNA sequence: TGCAGTGCTAGTAGCGGGAGGGGGACCGGGGAGCTGTTTTTT. The gene calls are TRBV20-1 and TRBJ2-2; 11 positions agree with TRBD2. This CDR3 has 14 residues. Germline V CDR1 and CDR2: DFQATT, SNEGSKA (reference sequence). Trimming removed 3 bases from V and 5 bases from J; junction bases left unmatched: 2.

This clonotype has ten or more counts. The genes are TRBV12-3 or TRBV12-4 and TRBJ2-1; possible D gene TRBD2, 6 bases. V lost 0 bases and J 9 bases, leaving 12 bases between the germline ends. CDR3 length: 14 residues. The CDR3 DNA sequence: TGTGCCAGCAGTTTAGCTAGCGGCTCGGGTGAGCAGTTCTTC. Translating gives CASSLASGSGEQFF.

In this sample, this clonotype turned up a few times. The rearrangement uses TRBV18 and TRBJ2-1; 14 bases are shared with TRBD2. Per germline, CDR1 KGHSH and CDR2 LQKENI. Trimming removed 0 bases from V and 2 bases from J; junction bases left unmatched: 0. There are 17 residues in the CDR3. The CDR3 bases are TGTGCCAGCTCACCACCGGGACTAGCGGGAGCCTACAATGAGCAGTTCTTC. The encoded protein is CASSPPGLAGAYNEQFF.